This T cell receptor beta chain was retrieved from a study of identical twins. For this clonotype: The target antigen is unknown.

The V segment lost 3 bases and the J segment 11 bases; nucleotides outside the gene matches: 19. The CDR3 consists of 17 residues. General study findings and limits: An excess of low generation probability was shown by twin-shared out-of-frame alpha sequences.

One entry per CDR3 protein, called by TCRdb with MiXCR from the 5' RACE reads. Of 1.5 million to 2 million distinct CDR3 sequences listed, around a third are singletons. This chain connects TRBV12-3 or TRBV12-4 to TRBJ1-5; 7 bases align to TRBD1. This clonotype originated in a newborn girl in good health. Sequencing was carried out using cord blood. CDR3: CASSLGHTGAAGVTQHF. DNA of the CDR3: TGTGCCAGCAGTTTGGGGCACACAGGGGCCGCTGGGGTGACCCAGCATTTT.